The T cell receptor beta chain described here comes from a study of shared clonotypes between healthy human individuals. Profiled with immunoSEQ multiplex PCR; TCRdb holds only in-frame clones, not every one. This sample yields roughly 2.1 million clones, of which more than 85% are seen a single time; 1.5% to 2% belongs to the top ten. Naive CD8 populations comprised CD45RO-negative cells positively selected for CCR7, excluding terminally differentiated effector memory CD45RA+ cells. Germline CDR1 is SGHAT and CDR2 is FQNNGV. V was shortened by 8 bases and J by 6 bases, with 20 bases between the two germline ends. The CDR3 has 14 residues.

The clonotype originates from a man between 18 and 29 years old in good health. Some clones in this sample may be carry-over from other donors' samples. The chain employs TRBV11-2 and TRBJ2-7; D gene unclear. Sequences were obtained from naive CD8+ T cells from PBMCs. CDR3: CASCVLVSYCEQYF. The CDR3 coding sequence is TGTGCCAGCTGTGTATTGGTGTCCTACTGCGAGCAGTACTTC.